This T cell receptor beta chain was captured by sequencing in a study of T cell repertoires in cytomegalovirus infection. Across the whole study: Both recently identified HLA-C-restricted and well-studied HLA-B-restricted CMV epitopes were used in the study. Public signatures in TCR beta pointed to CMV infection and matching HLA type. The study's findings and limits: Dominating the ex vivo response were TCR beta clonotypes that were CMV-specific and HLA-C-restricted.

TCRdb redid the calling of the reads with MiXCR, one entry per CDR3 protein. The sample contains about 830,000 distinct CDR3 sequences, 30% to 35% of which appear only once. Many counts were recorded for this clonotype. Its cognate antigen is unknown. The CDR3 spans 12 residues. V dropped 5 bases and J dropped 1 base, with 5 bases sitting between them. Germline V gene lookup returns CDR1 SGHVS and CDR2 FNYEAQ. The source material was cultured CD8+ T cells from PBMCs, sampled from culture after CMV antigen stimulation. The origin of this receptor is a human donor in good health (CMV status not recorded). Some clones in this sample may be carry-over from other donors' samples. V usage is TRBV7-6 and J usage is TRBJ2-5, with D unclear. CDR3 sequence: CASSQRQETQYF. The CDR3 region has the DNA TGTGCCAGCAGCCAGCGCCAAGAGACCCAGTACTTC.